A single sample gave rise to the 18 T cell receptor beta chains below, sequenced in a study of OX40 agonist ivuxolimab in advanced cancers. Assay: immunoSEQ multiplex PCR; the TCRdb copy retains only in-frame clones and omits some. This sample has around 79,000 clones, with under 95% found just once. This specimen consisted of CD4+ or CD8+ T cells sorted from blood, obtained in a trial of the OX40 agonist ivuxolimab. Source of these receptors: an adult with an advanced solid tumor such as melanoma, head and neck, liver or kidney cancer.

The J gene is TRBJ2-3, the V gene TRBV9, with D tentatively TRBD2 (6 bases). V was clipped by 5 bases and J by 3 bases, with 13 bases between them. This CDR3 is 14 amino acids long. CDR1 is SGDLS, CDR2 YYNGEE, per germline. The DNA of the CDR3 is TGTGCCAGCAGAGGGACTTCCAGTACAGATACGCAGTATTTT. This encodes CASRGTSSTDTQYF.

The V gene is TRBV19, the J gene TRBJ2-7; no clear D. CDR3 length equals 13 residues. V gave up 3 bases and J gave up 4 bases, with 10 bases separating them. The germline V gene encodes CDR1 LNHDA and CDR2 SQIVND (reference sequence). The CDR3 spells CASSIYSGYEQYF. CDR3 DNA sequence: TGTGCCAGTAGTATTTATTCCGGATACGAGCAGTACTTC.

J is TRBJ1-1 and V is TRBV4-1; TRBD1 matches at 10 bases. The V gene's germline CDR1 is MGHRA and CDR2 YSYEKL. CDR3 length: 17 residues. The J segment lost 4 bases and the V segment lost 1 base, leaving 9 bases of the junction unmatched. The CDR3 sequence is CASSQAPPTGGGTEAFF. DNA of the CDR3: TGCGCCAGCAGCCAAGCACCCCCGACAGGGGGCGGCACTGAAGCTTTCTTT.

This clone was counted a few times. V and J are TRBV2 and TRBJ1-2; perhaps TRBD1 as D (6 bases). The CDR3 length is 15 residues. The germline V and J ends were trimmed by 1 base and 7 bases, with 16 bases remaining between them. Germline assignment: CDR1 SNHLY and CDR2 FYNNEI. The CDR3 loop is CASSEGTAQEGGYTF. DNA of the CDR3: TGTGCCAGCAGTGAAGGGACAGCCCAGGAGGGTGGCTACACCTTC.

This clone came up once. The chain joins TRBV15 to TRBJ2-1, with TRBD2 identical over 7 bases. Looked up from germline, CDR1 is LNHNV and CDR2 is YYDKDF (reference sequence). Trimming took 0 bases from V and 4 from J; bases not matched to a gene: 6. This CDR3 contains 16 residues. The CDR3 spells CATSRERGTTYNEQFF. The CDR3 DNA is TGTGCCACCAGCAGAGAGAGAGGGACTACTTACAATGAGCAGTTCTTC.

The count of this clone is one. This chain joins TRBV6-4 and TRBJ2-1; 9 bases agree with TRBD1. CDR1 and CDR2 (germline): MRHNA, SNTAGT. The trim removed 5 bases at V and 3 bases at J, leaving 5 bases unmatched. The CDR3 has 15 amino acids. This chain's CDR3 is CASSPTGGNYNEQFF. DNA of the CDR3: TGTGCCAGCAGTCCGACAGGGGGAAACTACAATGAGCAGTTCTTC.

This sequence joins TRBV9 and TRBJ2-7; D might be TRBD1 (6 bases). The CDR3 runs to 13 residues. V was pared by 5 bases and J by 1 base, with 10 bases between. From germline, CDR1 is SGDLS and CDR2 YYNGEE. The CDR3 sequence: CASSLGTSYEQYF. The CDR3 bases are TGTGCCAGCAGTCTTGGGACATCCTACGAGCAGTACTTC. Drawing the rest from reference TRBV9 and TRBJ2-7, the complete variable domain is DSGVTQTPKHLITATGQRVTLRCSPRSGDLSVYWYQQSLDQGLQFLIQYYNGEERAKGNILERFSAQQFPDLHSELNLSSLELGDSALYFCASSLGTSYEQYFGPGTRLTVT.

V usage is TRBV9 and J usage is TRBJ2-7, with 9 bases that match TRBD2. V was pared by 0 bases and J by 0 bases, with 7 bases of the junction left unmatched. The CDR3 has 17 residues. The germline gives CDR1 SGDLS, CDR2 YYNGEE. CDR3 loop: CASSVDSLAGNSYEQYF. CDR3 DNA: TGTGCCAGCAGCGTAGATAGCCTAGCGGGGAACTCCTACGAGCAGTACTTC.

This chain connects TRBV2 to TRBJ1-2; 7 nucleotides line up with TRBD1. Losses at the gene ends were 3 bases for V and 7 bases for J; bases not matched to a gene: 5. The length of the CDR3 is 13 residues. Germline values: CDR1 SNHLY, CDR2 FYNNEI. CDR3 DNA sequence: TGTGCCAGCAGTGACCGACAGGGTCCTGGCTACACCTTC. As protein: CASSDRQGPGYTF.

The rearrangement links TRBV6-5 to TRBJ2-1; 7 bases fit TRBD1. The CDR3 consists of 14 residues. Germline V gene lookup returns CDR1 MNHEY and CDR2 SVGAGI. J was trimmed by 10 bases and V by 5 bases; bases with no gene match: 11. The CDR3 DNA follows: TGTGCCAGCAGTCACCGGGACAGAATTTTCGAGCAGTTCTTC. Translating it yields CASSHRDRIFEQFF.

The chain links TRBV2 to TRBJ1-6; TRBD1 is a possible D gene (5 bases). Trimming shortened V by 6 bases and J by 8 bases, and 14 bases separated the two germline ends. Germline CDR1 SNHLY, CDR2 FYNNEI. The CDR3 totals 14 residues. The CDR3 protein is CASRVPEGHSPLHF. The CDR3 bases are TGTGCCAGCAGGGTCCCCGAGGGACATTCACCCCTCCACTTT.

The chain carries TRBV27 and TRBJ2-2, with D uncertain. CDR1 is MNHEY, CDR2 SMNVEV, per germline (reference sequence). Trimming stripped 1 base from V and 3 bases from J, with 6 bases between. The CDR3 is 14 amino acids. CDR3 in amino acids: CASSLYGYTGELFF. CDR3 bases: TGTGCCAGCAGTTTATACGGTTACACCGGGGAGCTGTTTTTT.

The DNA of the CDR3 is TGTGCCAGCAGCCTATGGGAAGGTGGCCGTCGTGGGGAGGGCTACACCTTC. Protein: CASSLWEGGRRGEGYTF. J is TRBJ1-2 and V is TRBV11-2, with no clear D. Germline CDR1 reads SGHAT; CDR2 reads FQNNGV. The CDR3 spans 17 residues. Trimming stripped 5 bases from V and 8 bases from J, with 27 bases between.

This clone was picked up one time. The chain is built from TRBV5-1 and TRBJ2-1, with TRBD1 matching 7 bases. This CDR3 has 15 amino acids. V was pared by 4 bases and J by 5 bases, with 9 bases of the junction left unmatched. Germline V lookup: CDR1 SGHRS, CDR2 YFSETQ. This chain's CDR3 is CASSEPGQMNNEQFF. CDR3 sequence (DNA): TGCGCCAGCAGCGAGCCGGGACAGATGAACAATGAGCAGTTCTTC.

The genes are TRBV10-2 and TRBJ2-7; TRBD2 matches at 8 bases. CDR3 size: 16 residues. V lost 4 bases, J lost 3 bases, and 11 bases stayed unmatched. Germline assignment: CDR1 WSHSY and CDR2 SAAADI. The CDR3, as DNA: TGCGCCAGCAGTGCAGGTCTTAGCGGGGCTCTCTACGAGCAGTACTTC. Its translation: CASSAGLSGALYEQYF.

The rearrangement links TRBV6-5 to TRBJ1-2; D unclear. The germline V gene encodes CDR1 MNHEY and CDR2 SVGAGI. Trimming left V 2 bases short and J 4 bases short, with 11 bases between. This CDR3 is 14 amino acids long. The CDR3 DNA reads TGTGCCAGCAGTTACACGGACCTGGGCTATGGCTACACCTTC. Its translation is CASSYTDLGYGYTF.

In this sample, this clone turned up once. This sequence joins TRBV5-1 and TRBJ2-6; D is uncertain. V was shortened by 6 bases and J by 0 bases, with 19 bases between the two germline ends. Germline lookup yields CDR1 SGHRS and CDR2 YFSETQ. This CDR3 has 18 residues. CDR3 in amino acids: CASTLLGVGNSGANVLTF. The CDR3 region has the DNA TGCGCCAGCACCCTTCTCGGTGTAGGAAACTCTGGGGCCAACGTCCTGACTTTC.

This clone was picked up one time. This sequence joins TRBV6-1 and TRBJ1-2; possible D gene TRBD1, 5 bases. Trimming left V 2 bases short and J 2 bases short, with 12 bases between. Per the germline V gene, CDR1 is MNHNS and CDR2 is SASEGT. This CDR3 is built from 15 residues. The CDR3 sequence is CASSEWIWTNYGYTF. The CDR3 region has the DNA TGTGCCAGCAGTGAATGGATTTGGACAAACTATGGCTACACCTTC.